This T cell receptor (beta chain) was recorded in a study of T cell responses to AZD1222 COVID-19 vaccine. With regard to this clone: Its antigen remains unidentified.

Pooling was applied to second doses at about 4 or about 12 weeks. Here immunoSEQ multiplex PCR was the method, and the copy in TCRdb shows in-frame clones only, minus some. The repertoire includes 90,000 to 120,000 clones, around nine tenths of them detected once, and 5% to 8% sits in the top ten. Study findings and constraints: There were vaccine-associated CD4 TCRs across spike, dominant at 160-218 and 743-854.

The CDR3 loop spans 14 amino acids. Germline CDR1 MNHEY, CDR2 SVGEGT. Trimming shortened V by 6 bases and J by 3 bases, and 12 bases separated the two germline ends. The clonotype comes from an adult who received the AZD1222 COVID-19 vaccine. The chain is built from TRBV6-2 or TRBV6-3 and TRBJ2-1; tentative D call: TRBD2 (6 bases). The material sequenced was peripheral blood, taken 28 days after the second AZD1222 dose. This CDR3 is CASSLWGGYNEQFF. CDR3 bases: TGTGCCAGCAGCCTCTGGGGAGGCTACAATGAGCAGTTCTTC.